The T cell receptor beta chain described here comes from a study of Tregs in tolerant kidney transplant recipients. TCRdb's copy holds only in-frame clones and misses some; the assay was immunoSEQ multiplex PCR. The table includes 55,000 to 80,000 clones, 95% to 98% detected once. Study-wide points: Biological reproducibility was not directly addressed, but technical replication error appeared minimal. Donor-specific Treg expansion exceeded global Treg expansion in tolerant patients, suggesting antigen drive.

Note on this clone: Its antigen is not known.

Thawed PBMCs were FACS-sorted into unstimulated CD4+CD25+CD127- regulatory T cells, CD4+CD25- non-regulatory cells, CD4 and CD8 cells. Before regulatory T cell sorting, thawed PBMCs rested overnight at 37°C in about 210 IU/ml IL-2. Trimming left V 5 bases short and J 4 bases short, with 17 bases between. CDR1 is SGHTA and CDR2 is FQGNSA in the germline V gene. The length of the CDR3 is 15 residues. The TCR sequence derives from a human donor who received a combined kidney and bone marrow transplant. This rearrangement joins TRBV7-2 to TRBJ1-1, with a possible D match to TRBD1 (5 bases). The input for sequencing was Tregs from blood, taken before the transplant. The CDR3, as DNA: TGTGCCAGCAGCCGTCGTGTAGGGGAGGCCACTGAAGCTTTCTTT. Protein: CASSRRVGEATEAFF.